These T cell receptor beta chains were read from a single sample in a study of shared clonotypes between healthy human individuals. Clones were read by immunoSEQ multiplex PCR, and TCRdb kept only the in-frame ones, dropping some. The sample carries under 300,000 clones, 65% to 70% recorded once. The specimen sequenced was memory CD4+ T cells sorted from blood. The receptors derive from a man aged 25 to 45 in good health. CDR3s leave out the opening cysteine and the closing phenylalanine or tryptophan.

J: TRBJ1-5; V: TRBV28; CDR3: ASRTGGPNQPQH
J: TRBJ1-3; V: TRBV7-6; CDR3: ASSLGGGPGNTIY
J: TRBJ1-4; V: TRBV18; CDR3: ASSSNGATNEKLF
J: TRBJ2-1; V: TRBV14; CDR3: ASSPFSGSYNEQF
J: TRBJ2-1; V: TRBV25-1; CDR3: ASSGTPASGKWNEQF
J: TRBJ2-5; V: TRBV15; CDR3: ATSPRGLRETQY
J: TRBJ1-1; V: TRBV7-8; CDR3: ASSTGTANTEAF
J: TRBJ2-7; V: TRBV5-1; CDR3: ASSADRYEQY
J: TRBJ2-5; V: TRBV30; CDR3: AWSWGTAFIGGTQY
J: TRBJ2-1; V: TRBV28; CDR3: ASEPSNRYNEQF
J: TRBJ2-1; V: TRBV7-8; CDR3: ASSLGVVNEQF
J: TRBJ2-5; V: TRBV10-1; CDR3: ASSGGWRAQETQY
J: TRBJ2-7; V: TRBV27; CDR3: ASRGWGEQY
J: TRBJ1-1; V: TRBV11-2; CDR3: ASSFGQGEAF
J: TRBJ1-5; V: TRBV2; CDR3: ASSDTGLSNQPQH
J: TRBJ2-2; V: TRBV7-2; CDR3: ASSLVGNTGELF
J: TRBJ2-1; V: TRBV5-1; CDR3: ASSLVGGHNEQF
J: TRBJ2-3; V: TRBV11-2; CDR3: ASSLDSAFATQY
J: TRBJ2-2; V: TRBV5-1; CDR3: ASSLSFPDTGELF
J: TRBJ1-2; V: TRBV27; CDR3: ASRGRVGGYT
J: TRBJ2-1; V: TRBV9; CDR3: ASSVDSGRGYEQF
J: TRBJ2-1; V: TRBV20-1; CDR3: SASAPGEQF
J: TRBJ1-4; V: TRBV5-1; CDR3: ASSLAVQKNEKLF
J: TRBJ1-2; V: TRBV2; CDR3: ASSARLLGGYT
J: TRBJ1-5; V: TRBV2; CDR3: ASSTRVGGKQPQH
J: TRBJ1-2; V: TRBV7-2; CDR3: ASSGTGLILNYGYT
J: TRBJ1-3; V: TRBV6-5; CDR3: ASSLQLSGNTIY
J: TRBJ2-3; V: TRBV7-8; CDR3: ASSLSGVTDTQY
J: TRBJ2-7; V: TRBV5-1; CDR3: ASSTNSYEQY
J: TRBJ2-5; V: TRBV6-5; CDR3: ASTAGGLETQY
J: TRBJ1-2; V: TRBV18; CDR3: ASSPGRGGENYGYT
J: TRBJ2-5; V: TRBV7-9; CDR3: ASSLNTGQETQY
J: TRBJ2-5; V: TRBV5-4; CDR3: ASSLGVGQKWETQY
J: TRBJ1-2; V: TRBV5-1; CDR3: ASSQGQGGGYT
J: TRBJ2-7; V: TRBV11-2; CDR3: ASSLYNRWGTYEQY
J: TRBJ2-7; V: TRBV11-2; CDR3: ASSLPPGGSRRGEQY
J: TRBJ2-5; V: TRBV5-1; CDR3: ASSLAWTFQETQY
J: TRBJ1-3; V: TRBV6-6; CDR3: ASSGGNTIY
J: TRBJ2-7; V: TRBV6-1; CDR3: ASSAAGSLYEQY
J: TRBJ2-7; V: TRBV6-1; CDR3: ASSFSPQGSKEQY
J: TRBJ2-2; V: TRBV7-2; CDR3: ASRRDRRGTGELF